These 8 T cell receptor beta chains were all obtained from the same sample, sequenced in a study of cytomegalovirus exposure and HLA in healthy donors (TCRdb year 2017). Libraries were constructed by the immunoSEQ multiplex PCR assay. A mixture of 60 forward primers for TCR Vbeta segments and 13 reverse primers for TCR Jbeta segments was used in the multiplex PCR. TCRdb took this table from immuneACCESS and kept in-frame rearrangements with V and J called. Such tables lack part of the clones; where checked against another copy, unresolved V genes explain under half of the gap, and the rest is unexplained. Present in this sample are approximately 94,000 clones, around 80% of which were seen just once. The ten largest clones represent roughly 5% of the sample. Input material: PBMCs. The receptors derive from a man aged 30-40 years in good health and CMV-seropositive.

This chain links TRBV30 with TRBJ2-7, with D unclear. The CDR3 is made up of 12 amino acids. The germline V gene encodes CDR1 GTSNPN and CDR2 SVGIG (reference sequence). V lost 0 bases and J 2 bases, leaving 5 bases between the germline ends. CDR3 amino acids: CAWSVAPYEQYF. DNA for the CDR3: TGTGCCTGGAGTGTGGCTCCCTACGAGCAGTACTTC.

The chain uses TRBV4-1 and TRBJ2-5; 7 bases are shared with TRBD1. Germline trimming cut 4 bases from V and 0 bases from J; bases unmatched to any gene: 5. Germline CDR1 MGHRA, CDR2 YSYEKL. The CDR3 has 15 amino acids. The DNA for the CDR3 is TGCGCCAGCAGCCGCACCCAGGGGGACCAAGAGACCCAGTACTTC. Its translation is CASSRTQGDQETQYF.

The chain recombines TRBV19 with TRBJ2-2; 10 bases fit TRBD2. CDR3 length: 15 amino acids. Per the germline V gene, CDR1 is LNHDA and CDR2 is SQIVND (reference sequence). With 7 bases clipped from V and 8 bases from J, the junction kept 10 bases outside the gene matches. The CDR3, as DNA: TGTGCCAGTACCCACCCTCTAGCGGGAGCTGGGGAGCTGTTTTTT. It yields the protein CASTHPLAGAGELFF.

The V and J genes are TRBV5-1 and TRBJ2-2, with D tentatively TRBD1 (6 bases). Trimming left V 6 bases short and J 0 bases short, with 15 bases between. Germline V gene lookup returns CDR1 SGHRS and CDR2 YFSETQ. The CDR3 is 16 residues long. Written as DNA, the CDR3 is TGCGCCAGCAACCCACAGGGACAACCGAACACCGGGGAGCTGTTTTTT. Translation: CASNPQGQPNTGELFF.

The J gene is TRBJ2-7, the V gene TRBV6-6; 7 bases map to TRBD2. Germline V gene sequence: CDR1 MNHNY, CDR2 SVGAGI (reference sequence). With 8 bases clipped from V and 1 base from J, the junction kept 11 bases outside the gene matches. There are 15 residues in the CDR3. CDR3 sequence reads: CASENGRSLSYEQYF. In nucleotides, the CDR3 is TGTGCCAGCGAAAACGGGAGGTCGCTATCCTACGAGCAGTACTTC.

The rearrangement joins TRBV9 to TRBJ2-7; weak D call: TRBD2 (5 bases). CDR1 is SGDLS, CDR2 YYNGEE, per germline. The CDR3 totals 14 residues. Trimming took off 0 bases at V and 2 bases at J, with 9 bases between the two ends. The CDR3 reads CASSVEEGAYEQYF. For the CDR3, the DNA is TGTGCCAGCAGCGTAGAAGAGGGAGCCTACGAGCAGTACTTC. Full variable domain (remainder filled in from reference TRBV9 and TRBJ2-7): DSGVTQTPKHLITATGQRVTLRCSPRSGDLSVYWYQQSLDQGLQFLIQYYNGEERAKGNILERFSAQQFPDLHSELNLSSLELGDSALYFCASSVEEGAYEQYFGPGTRLTVT.

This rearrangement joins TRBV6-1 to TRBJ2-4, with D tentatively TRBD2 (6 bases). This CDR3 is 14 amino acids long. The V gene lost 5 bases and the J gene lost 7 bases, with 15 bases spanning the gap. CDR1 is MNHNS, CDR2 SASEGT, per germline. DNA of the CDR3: TGTGCCAGCAGTACGGCCCGTGGGGGGAACATTCAGTACTTC. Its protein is CASSTARGGNIQYF.

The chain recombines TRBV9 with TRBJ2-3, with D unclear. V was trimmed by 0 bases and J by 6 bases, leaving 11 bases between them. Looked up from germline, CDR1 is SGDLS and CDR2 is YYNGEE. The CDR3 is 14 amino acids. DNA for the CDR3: TGTGCCAGCAGCGTAGCTACCGAGCGCGATACGCAGTATTTT. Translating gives CASSVATERDTQYF.